Below are 27 T cell receptor beta chains sequenced from a single sample in a study of T cell responses to AZD1222 COVID-19 vaccine. Libraries were prepared by immunoSEQ multiplex PCR; TCRdb keeps only in-frame clonotypes and omits some of them. The data hold 150,000 to 200,000 clones, with 80% to 95% observed a single time. The sample in question was peripheral blood, obtained on day 0 of AZD1222 vaccination. The receptor set was obtained from an adult in good health.

The chain is built from TRBV29-1 and TRBJ1-3; a possible D gene is TRBD1 (5 bases). Germline V gene data show CDR1 as SQVTM and CDR2 as ANQGSEA. CDR3 length: 14 residues. Trimming cost V 3 bases and J 4 bases, with 13 bases left between them. Written as DNA, the CDR3 is TGCAGCGTTGAGTATCGGGACCAAGGAAACACCATATATTTT. This codes for CSVEYRDQGNTIYF.

The chain joins TRBV11-2 to TRBJ2-2; D remains unclear. CDR1 SGHAT and CDR2 FQNNGV come from the germline V gene. CDR3 length equals 17 residues. Trimming took off 4 bases at V and 1 base at J, with 16 bases between the two ends. The CDR3 spells CASSSFPGPGNTGELFF. The DNA of the CDR3 is TGTGCCAGCAGCTCCTTTCCCGGCCCAGGGAACACCGGGGAGCTGTTTTTT.

The chain is built from TRBV7-9 and TRBJ1-2; tentatively, D is TRBD1 (5 bases). The germline CDR1 and CDR2 sequences are SEHNR and FQNEAQ (reference sequence). The V end was cut by 5 bases, the J end by 3 bases, with 10 bases between. The CDR3 is made up of 13 amino acids. The DNA for the CDR3 is TGTGCCAGCAGCCTGGACACGGACTATGGCTACACCTTC. Translation: CASSLDTDYGYTF.

The chain is built from TRBV5-1 and TRBJ2-2; the D is unclear. This CDR3 comprises 15 residues. With 0 bases removed from V and 5 bases from J, the gap between germline ends came to 11 bases. CDR1 SGHRS and CDR2 YFSETQ come from the germline V gene. In DNA form, the CDR3 reads TGCGCCAGCAGCTTGGCAGGACGGTATACCGGGGAGCTGTTTTTT. Protein sequence: CASSLAGRYTGELFF.

The chain joins TRBV6-6 to TRBJ1-5; possible D gene TRBD1, 5 bases. Germline values: CDR1 MNHNY, CDR2 SVGAGI (reference sequence). This CDR3 spans 16 amino acids. Trimming shortened V by 2 bases and J by 1 base, and 12 bases separated the two germline ends. In DNA, the CDR3 is TGTGCCAGCAGTTACCCCGGGACGGCGAGCAATCAGCCCCAGCATTTT. It specifies CASSYPGTASNQPQHF.

V and J are TRBV15 and TRBJ2-5; the D is unclear. Between the trimmed V and J ends, which lost 3 bases and 2 bases, there was a span of 19 bases. Germline values: CDR1 LNHNV, CDR2 YYDKDF (reference sequence). The CDR3 runs to 17 residues. CDR3 sequence: CATSRGVGFFGQETQYF. CDR3 nucleotide sequence: TGTGCCACCAGCAGGGGTGTTGGTTTCTTCGGGCAAGAGACCCAGTACTTC.

The genes are TRBV6-5 and TRBJ1-5; the match to TRBD1 covers 8 bases. There are 15 residues in the CDR3. CDR1 and CDR2 from the germline V gene are MNHEY and SVGAGI. Trimming took 5 bases from V and 6 from J; bases not matched to a gene: 9. CDR3 region: CASSHLGQGAQPQHF. The CDR3 nucleotides read TGTGCCAGCAGTCACCTAGGACAGGGCGCTCAGCCCCAGCATTTT.

The J gene is TRBJ2-5, the V gene TRBV24-1; 9 bases agree with TRBD2. This CDR3 region has 16 residues. Germline lookup yields CDR1 KGHDR and CDR2 SFDVKD. The trim removed 4 bases at V and 2 bases at J, leaving 7 bases unmatched. CDR3 bases: TGTGCCACCAGTGACGGACTAGCGATTCGGCAAGAGACCCAGTACTTC. This encodes CATSDGLAIRQETQYF.

V gene TRBV6-6 combines with J gene TRBJ1-1; D is ambiguous. Germline loops: CDR1 MNHNY, CDR2 SVGAGI (reference sequence). The CDR3 length is 14 residues. Trimming took 7 bases from V and 1 from J, leaving 13 bases between them. The CDR3 DNA reads as TGTGCCAGCACCCAAGGGCCCTCGAACACTGAAGCTTTCTTT. Amino acid sequence: CASTQGPSNTEAFF.

The CDR3 loop reads CASSPSGARHEQYF. The CDR3 region has the DNA TGTGCCAGCAGTCCCTCGGGAGCCCGTCACGAGCAGTACTTC. V is TRBV27 and J is TRBJ2-7; TRBD2 might be the D (6 bases). Per germline, CDR1 MNHEY and CDR2 SMNVEV (reference sequence). The CDR3 extends over 14 amino acids. Trimming cost V 5 bases and J 5 bases, with 16 bases left between them.

The chain combines TRBV15 with TRBJ1-2, with D possibly being TRBD1 (5 bases). Per the germline V gene, CDR1 is LNHNV and CDR2 is YYDKDF (reference sequence). V lost 0 bases and J 8 bases, leaving 13 bases between the germline ends. This CDR3 has 14 amino acids. In nucleotides, the CDR3 is TGTGCCACCAGCAGAGATCCCAGGGTAGACGGCTACACCTTC. Residues: CATSRDPRVDGYTF.

The chain's CDR3 is CASRLSGAPVTEAFF. DNA of the CDR3: TGCGCCAGCAGACTCTCCGGGGCCCCTGTGACTGAAGCTTTCTTT. V and J are TRBV5-1 and TRBJ1-1; the D gene is possibly TRBD1 (5 bases). The CDR3 is 15 amino acids. Trimming stripped 5 bases from V and 5 bases from J, with 19 bases between. CDR1 and CDR2 (germline): SGHRS, YFSETQ.

The chain links TRBV25-1 to TRBJ1-2; 7 nucleotides match TRBD1. Germline V gene data show CDR1 as MGHDK and CDR2 as SYGVNS. With V trimmed by 4 bases and J by 2 bases, 4 bases remained unmatched. The CDR3 sequence is 14 residues long. CDR3 in DNA: TGTGCCAGCAGTGGACAGGGTCGCAACTATGGCTACACCTTC. Its translation is CASSGQGRNYGYTF.

This clone appeared a single time. The chain joins TRBV10-3 to TRBJ2-7; D possibly matches TRBD1 or TRBD2 (6 bases each). Per the germline V gene, CDR1 is ENHRY and CDR2 is SYGVKD. With 2 bases removed from V and 5 bases from J, the gap between germline ends came to 10 bases. CDR3 length: 13 residues. CDR3 in amino acids: CAISEPGADEQYF. Here the CDR3 DNA reads TGTGCCATCAGTGAGCCGGGGGCGGACGAGCAGTACTTC.

The chain recombines TRBV2 with TRBJ2-2; 13 bases fit TRBD2. V was clipped by 0 bases and J by 4 bases; unmatched bases: 2. CDR3 length: 17 residues. Germline V lookup: CDR1 SNHLY, CDR2 FYNNEI. CDR3 nucleotides: TGTGCCAGCAGTGAAGCGAGACTAGCGGGGGGCACCGGGGAGCTGTTTTTT. Its translation: CASSEARLAGGTGELFF.

The chain carries TRBV3-1 (or the pseudogene TRBV3-2) and TRBJ1-2; D may be TRBD1 (5 bases). Per the germline V gene, CDR1 is LGHDT and CDR2 is YNNKEL (reference sequence). V lost 1 base and J 8 bases, leaving 20 bases between the germline ends. The CDR3 runs to 16 residues. The CDR3 reads CASSQGVGQGVRGYTF. In nucleotides, the CDR3 is TGTGCCAGCAGCCAAGGAGTTGGTCAGGGAGTTCGGGGCTACACCTTC.

The rearrangement uses TRBV4-1 and TRBJ1-1; maybe TRBD1 (6 bases). Germline CDR1 reads MGHRA; CDR2 reads YSYEKL. Trimming left V 5 bases short and J 1 base short, with 11 bases between. The CDR3 contains 14 residues. The DNA for the CDR3 is TGCGCCAGCAGCTCTCTGGGACAGAACACTGAAGCTTTCTTT. Translating gives CASSSLGQNTEAFF.

This chain connects TRBV5-6 to TRBJ2-7; D possibly matches TRBD1 or TRBD2 (5 bases each). The germline CDR1 and CDR2 sequences are SGHDT and YYEEEE. The CDR3 is 15 amino acids. Trimming pared 3 bases from V and 0 bases from J, leaving 13 bases between. CDR3 region: CASSSPPGTSYEQYF. DNA of the CDR3: TGTGCCAGCAGCTCCCCGCCTGGGACCTCCTACGAGCAGTACTTC.

The chain links TRBV7-3 to TRBJ1-2, with TRBD1 identical over 9 bases. Trimming took 7 bases from V and 1 from J; bases not matched to a gene: 10. The CDR3 is made up of 16 amino acids. Germline-derived CDR1 and CDR2 are SGHTA and FQGTGA. The CDR3 is CASTRDRADVNYGYTF. The CDR3, as DNA: TGTGCCAGCACCCGGGACAGGGCCGATGTTAACTATGGCTACACCTTC.

The chain couples TRBV5-6 to TRBJ2-1; 9 bases match TRBD1. Unmatched junction bases numbered 4, after V lost 4 bases and J lost 8 bases. The CDR3 contains 13 residues. The germline V gene encodes CDR1 SGHDT and CDR2 YYEEEE. Here the CDR3 DNA reads TGTGCCAGCAGCCCCGACAGGGGGGATGAGCAGTTCTTC. Translating gives CASSPDRGDEQFF.

The chain employs TRBV6-6 and TRBJ1-4; D unresolved. V dropped 5 bases and J dropped 0 bases, with 16 bases sitting between them. CDR1 is MNHNY and CDR2 is SVGAGI in the germline V gene (reference sequence). The CDR3 loop spans 17 amino acids. The DNA for the CDR3 is TGTGCCAGCAGTCCAACACTAAGGATAGCAACTAATGAAAAACTGTTTTTT. Amino acid sequence: CASSPTLRIATNEKLFF.

CDR3 sequence (DNA): TGCAGCTTACCCCGGGACAAGGTTTTCCCTGTCGGTGAAAAACTGTTTTTT. As protein: CSLPRDKVFPVGEKLFF. The chain combines TRBV29-1 with TRBJ1-4, with a tentative D call TRBD1 (6 bases). The CDR3 extends over 17 amino acids. V was trimmed by 8 bases and J by 7 bases, leaving 29 bases between them. CDR1 is SQVTM and CDR2 is ANQGSEA in the germline V gene.

V and J are TRBV28 and TRBJ1-5; TRBD1 is a possible D gene (6 bases). Germline V gene sequence: CDR1 MDHEN, CDR2 SYDVKM. The CDR3 extends over 17 amino acids. The V gene lost 2 bases and the J gene lost 2 bases, with 16 bases spanning the gap. The CDR3 sequence is CASSLDFPQGGNQPQHF. CDR3 in DNA: TGTGCCAGCAGTTTAGATTTCCCACAGGGAGGCAATCAGCCCCAGCATTTT.

The chain is built from TRBV15 and TRBJ2-5; TRBD1 might be the D (6 bases). The CDR3 consists of 13 residues. The ends were cut back, 7 bases at V and 4 bases at J, with 13 bases in the middle. CDR1 LNHNV and CDR2 YYDKDF come from the germline V gene (reference sequence). The CDR3 nucleotides read TGTGCCACCAAACGGCAACAGGGAGAGACCCAGTACTTC. It specifies CATKRQQGETQYF.

The chain employs TRBV5-4 and TRBJ2-3, with 7 bases aligning to TRBD1. Per germline, CDR1 SGHNT and CDR2 YYREEE (reference sequence). The CDR3 consists of 15 residues. After removal of 4 bases from V and 2 bases from J, the junction contained 7 bases not matched to a gene. In DNA, the CDR3 is TGTGCCAGCAGCCTTGGACAGGCGACCACAGATACGCAGTATTTT. It codes for CASSLGQATTDTQYF.

The chain recombines TRBV9 with TRBJ2-1; the match to TRBD2 covers 9 bases. There are 17 residues in the CDR3. From germline, CDR1 is SGDLS and CDR2 YYNGEE. With V trimmed by 0 bases and J by 2 bases, 6 bases remained unmatched. The CDR3 DNA is TGTGCCAGCAGCGTAGGGATAGCGGGAGCCCCCTACAATGAGCAGTTCTTC. This translates into CASSVGIAGAPYNEQFF.

The chain joins TRBV5-8 to TRBJ1-4; D remains ambiguous. The germline CDR1 and CDR2 sequences are SGHTS and YDEGEE. The CDR3 totals 15 residues. V gave up 5 bases and J gave up 5 bases, with 16 bases separating them. The CDR3 is CASRARGQENEKLFF. DNA of the CDR3: TGTGCCAGCAGGGCCCGTGGGCAGGAAAATGAAAAACTGTTTTTT.